These 23 T cell receptor beta chains originate from one sample sequenced in a study of T-cell memory formation after mild COVID-19. TCRdb fed the 5' RACE reads into MiXCR, producing one record per CDR3 protein. This table has hundreds of thousands of distinct CDR3 sequences, roughly 17% appearing once. Sequencing used PBMCs or a T cell subset sorted from them (not recorded which). The receptors shown here come from an adult woman who had mild COVID-19 (a few samples of this study predate the infection). Cell type and time point are not known.

In nucleotides, the CDR3 is TGTGCCAGCAGCTTAGGTAGCCAGAGCTCCTACAATGAGCAGTTCTTC. It codes for CASSLGSQSSYNEQFF. The V call is TRBV7-2, the J call TRBJ2-1; D is unresolved. CDR1 is SGHTA and CDR2 is FQGNSA in the germline V gene. The CDR3 runs to 16 residues. The germline V and J ends were trimmed by 1 base and 0 bases, with 10 bases remaining between them.

A few counts support this clonotype. The gene calls are TRBV12-3 or TRBV12-4 and TRBJ1-6; D gene ambiguous. Trimming removed 3 bases at V and 12 bases at J, with 15 bases between. The CDR3 spans 14 residues. Written as DNA, the CDR3 is TGTGCCAGCAGTTTTCAGTATTCATCGGGACCCCTCCACTTT. Translating it yields CASSFQYSSGPLHF.

This clonotype was seen many times. The chain joins TRBV7-6 to TRBJ2-3, with 10 bases identical to TRBD2. The CDR3 length is 18 residues. CDR1 and CDR2 (germline): SGHVS, FNYEAQ. V was pared by 2 bases and J by 0 bases, with 8 bases of the junction left unmatched. The CDR3 sequence: CASSLSQSSGGSTDTQYF. CDR3 DNA: TGTGCCAGCAGCTTATCCCAATCTAGCGGGGGAAGCACAGATACGCAGTATTTT.

The rearrangement links TRBV18 to TRBJ1-6; TRBD1 matches at 9 bases. This CDR3 comprises 15 residues. CDR1 and CDR2 (germline): KGHSH, LQKENI. V lost 3 bases to trimming and J lost 7 bases; unmatched junction nucleotides: 4. The CDR3 sequence: CASSPGTGKNSPLHF. CDR3 bases: TGTGCCAGCTCACCGGGGACAGGGAAGAATTCACCCCTCCACTTT.

The chain recombines TRBV7-9 with TRBJ1-6; 8 positions match TRBD1. This CDR3 region has 15 residues. Germline assignment: CDR1 SEHNR and CDR2 FQNEAQ (reference sequence). Losses at the gene ends were 5 bases for V and 7 bases for J; bases not matched to a gene: 7. The CDR3 sequence: CASSKGQGGNSPLHF. The CDR3 DNA is TGTGCCAGCAGCAAAGGACAGGGAGGCAATTCACCCCTCCACTTT.

The chain employs TRBV11-3 and TRBJ2-4; the match to TRBD2 covers 14 bases. The CDR3 runs to 16 residues. With 5 bases clipped from V and 8 bases from J, the junction kept 8 bases outside the gene matches. Germline CDR1 is SGHNT and CDR2 is YENEEA. The CDR3 here is CASSLGLAGGSDIQYF. The CDR3, as DNA: TGTGCCAGCAGCCTAGGACTAGCGGGGGGATCGGACATTCAGTACTTC.

V usage is TRBV12-3 or TRBV12-4 and J usage is TRBJ2-3; TRBD1 aligns across 9 bases. The CDR3 runs 16 residues. V shed 6 bases, J shed 0 bases, and the junction held 7 bases outside the gene matches. The chain's CDR3 is CASSRRQGVSTDTQYF. CDR3 bases: TGTGCCAGCAGCCGTCGACAGGGGGTAAGCACAGATACGCAGTATTTT.

This clonotype has more than one count but fewer than ten. The chain is built from TRBV30 and TRBJ2-4, with D possibly TRBD2 on 6 matching bases. The CDR3 is 12 amino acids. Germline CDR1 GTSNPN, CDR2 SVGIG (reference sequence). Between the trimmed V and J ends, which lost 5 bases and 3 bases, there was a span of 8 bases. The CDR3 is CAWAGRKNIQYF. The CDR3 bases are TGTGCCTGGGCGGGACGCAAAAACATTCAGTACTTC.

The chain links TRBV7-9 to TRBJ1-1, with unresolved D. V dropped 6 bases and J dropped 3 bases, with 17 bases sitting between them. From germline, CDR1 is SEHNR and CDR2 FQNEAQ (reference sequence). The CDR3 spans 15 residues. Here the CDR3 reads CASSPFVGLDTEAFF. In nucleotides, the CDR3 is TGTGCCAGCAGTCCTTTCGTCGGGTTGGACACTGAAGCTTTCTTT.

This chain joins TRBV20-1 and TRBJ1-1, with a tentative D call TRBD1 (5 bases). The CDR3 runs 15 residues. The ends were cut back, 5 bases at V and 6 bases at J, with 22 bases in the middle. Germline lookup yields CDR1 DFQATT and CDR2 SNEGSKA (reference sequence). CDR3 sequence reads: CSAPQRGRRASEAFF. The CDR3 DNA follows: TGCAGTGCTCCTCAAAGGGGCAGGCGTGCGTCTGAAGCTTTCTTT.

V and J are TRBV4-1 and TRBJ2-2, with D maybe TRBD1 (6 bases). There are 16 residues in the CDR3. V lost 4 bases, J lost 1 base, and 13 bases lay in between. CDR1 is MGHRA and CDR2 is YSYEKL in the germline V gene. CDR3 region: CASSLTPGQNTGELFF. The CDR3 DNA is TGCGCCAGCAGCCTCACTCCGGGACAGAACACCGGGGAGCTGTTTTTT.

This clonotype turned up a few times. The V gene is TRBV10-2, the J gene TRBJ2-1; D is unresolved. This CDR3 has 12 amino acids. The V and J ends lost 7 bases and 10 bases respectively, with 14 bases between them. The germline CDR1 and CDR2 sequences are WSHSY and SAAADI. CDR3 nucleotide sequence: TGCGCCAGCACCAGAGAGTTAGGGGAGCAGTTCTTC. Encoded protein: CASTRELGEQFF.

The chain couples TRBV5-4 to TRBJ1-2, with TRBD1 as a possible D gene (5 bases). Germline V gene lookup returns CDR1 SGHNT and CDR2 YYREEE (reference sequence). This CDR3 contains 15 residues. With 0 bases removed from V and 4 bases from J, the gap between germline ends came to 13 bases. The CDR3 is CASSLGGAVAYGYTF. The CDR3, as DNA: TGTGCCAGCAGCTTGGGTGGGGCGGTGGCCTATGGCTACACCTTC.

V usage is TRBV9 and J usage is TRBJ2-1; TRBD2 agrees at 8 bases. The CDR3 totals 16 residues. Germline-derived CDR1 and CDR2 are SGDLS and YYNGEE. V shed 0 bases and J 9 bases; nucleotides not matched to a gene: 11. This CDR3 reads CASSVESGGQFGEQFF. The CDR3 DNA reads TGTGCCAGCAGCGTAGAGAGCGGGGGCCAGTTTGGTGAGCAGTTCTTC.

J is TRBJ2-1 and V is TRBV28; 7 nucleotides match TRBD1. Germline V gives CDR1 MDHEN, CDR2 SYDVKM. The length of the CDR3 is 20 residues. J was trimmed by 0 bases and V by 2 bases; bases with no gene match: 16. This CDR3 reads CASSLVPPGQSTSSYNEQFF. The CDR3 bases are TGTGCCAGCAGTTTAGTCCCCCCGGGACAGTCCACTAGCTCCTACAATGAGCAGTTCTTC.

This sequence joins TRBV27 and TRBJ2-4, with no clear D. With 3 bases removed from V and 7 bases from J, the gap between germline ends came to 4 bases. Germline CDR1 and CDR2: MNHEY and SMNVEV (reference sequence). The CDR3 is made up of 11 amino acids. The CDR3 is CASSFANIQYF. CDR3 coding DNA: TGTGCCAGCAGTTTTGCCAACATTCAGTACTTC.

V and J are TRBV27 and TRBJ2-7; D is possibly TRBD1 or TRBD2 (5 bases each). CDR1 is MNHEY and CDR2 is SMNVEV in the germline V gene (reference sequence). This CDR3 is built from 14 residues. Trimming pared 5 bases from V and 3 bases from J, leaving 14 bases between. The CDR3 nucleotides are TGTGCCAGCAGTACCGGGACGGCGAACTACGAGCAGTACTTC. Amino acid sequence: CASSTGTANYEQYF.

Many counts were recorded for this clonotype. This rearrangement joins TRBV12-3 or TRBV12-4 to TRBJ2-3; 10 nucleotides agree with TRBD2. V lost 6 bases to trimming and J lost 8 bases; unmatched junction nucleotides: 5. The CDR3 length is 13 residues. CDR3 nucleotide sequence: TGTGCCAGCAGCCTAGCGGGAGAGGGTACGCAGTATTTT. As protein: CASSLAGEGTQYF.

The genes are TRBV24-1 and TRBJ1-5, with D unresolved. The V and J ends lost 5 bases and 1 base respectively, with 11 bases between them. The length of the CDR3 is 15 residues. The germline gives CDR1 KGHDR, CDR2 SFDVKD. The CDR3 sequence: CATSARGGSNQPQHF. CDR3 sequence (DNA): TGTGCCACCAGTGCGCGGGGTGGGAGCAATCAGCCCCAGCATTTT.

In this sample, this clonotype turned up many times. The chain recombines TRBV20-1 with TRBJ1-3; 8 nucleotides agree with TRBD1. J was trimmed by 4 bases and V by 4 bases; bases with no gene match: 6. This CDR3 contains 14 residues. Germline CDR1 is DFQATT and CDR2 is SNEGSKA (reference sequence). CDR3 sequence: CSAIQGAAGNTIYF. Here the CDR3 DNA reads TGCAGTGCTATTCAGGGGGCAGCGGGAAACACCATATATTTT.

This clonotype occurred many times. The chain recombines TRBV18 with TRBJ2-1, with no clear D. V was trimmed by 3 bases and J by 10 bases, leaving 10 bases between them. The germline gives CDR1 KGHSH, CDR2 LQKENI. This CDR3 has 12 residues. As DNA, the CDR3 is TGTGCCAGCTCACCCCAGGATAAGGAGCAGTTCTTC. This gives the protein CASSPQDKEQFF. Variable domain in full (rest from reference TRBV18 and TRBJ2-1): NAGVMQNPRHLVRRRGQEARLRCSPMKGHSHVYWYRQLPEEGLKFMVYLQKENIIDESGMPKERFSAEFPKEGPSILRIQQVVRGDSAAYFCASSPQDKEQFFGPGTRLTVL.

This clonotype was detected only a few times. The chain carries TRBV5-1 and TRBJ2-2, with TRBD2 matching over 7 bases. CDR3 length: 16 amino acids. With 2 bases clipped from V and 4 bases from J, the junction kept 8 bases outside the gene matches. Germline CDR1 reads SGHRS; CDR2 reads YFSETQ. CDR3 amino acids: CASSFVAGDSTGELFF. CDR3 DNA sequence: TGCGCCAGCAGCTTTGTGGCGGGGGACTCCACCGGGGAGCTGTTTTTT. The full variable domain, its missing parts supplied by reference TRBV5-1 and TRBJ2-2, is KAGVTQTPRYLIKTRGQQVTLSCSPISGHRSVSWYQQTPGQGLQFLFEYFSETQRNKGNFPGRFSGRQFSNSRSEMNVSTLELGDSALYLCASSFVAGDSTGELFFGEGSRLTVL.

This chain uses TRBV24-1 with TRBJ2-1; D is undetermined. The CDR3 spans 11 residues. V gave up 5 bases and J gave up 15 bases, with 13 bases separating them. Germline V gene sequence: CDR1 KGHDR, CDR2 SFDVKD. The CDR3, as DNA: TGTGCCACCAGTGGGGCAGTTGGGTGGTTCTTC. Translated: CATSGAVGWFF.